These 21 T cell receptor beta chains came from one sample sequenced in a study of somatic mutations in cytotoxic T cells in rheumatoid arthritis. The table came from immunoSEQ multiplex PCR; TCRdb's copy has only in-frame clones and leaves some out. The table lists roughly 10,000 clones, about 91% of them singletons. The sequencing sample was made of CD4+ T cells sorted from blood. These receptor sequences come from a woman aged 18-35 years with rheumatoid arthritis.

Only one count was recorded for this clone. The gene calls are TRBV5-6 and TRBJ2-1, with 10 bases that match TRBD2. The CDR3 has 14 amino acids. CDR1 and CDR2 from the germline V gene are SGHDT and YYEEEE. V was pared by 3 bases and J by 7 bases, with 4 bases of the junction left unmatched. The CDR3 nucleotides read TGTGCCAGCAGCTGGCCTAGCGGGAGAAATGAGCAGTTCTTC. The encoded protein is CASSWPSGRNEQFF.

The CDR3 sequence: CASSYAGGGGDTQYF. Written as DNA, the CDR3 is TGTGCCAGCAGTTACGCGGGAGGTGGAGGAGATACGCAGTATTTT. The chain is built from TRBV28 and TRBJ2-3, with TRBD2 matching 8 bases. V shed 4 bases, J shed 5 bases, and the junction held 8 bases outside the gene matches. This CDR3 is 15 amino acids long. Per the germline V gene, CDR1 is MDHEN and CDR2 is SYDVKM. Using reference TRBV28 and TRBJ2-3 for the parts outside the CDR3, the full variable domain is DVKVTQSSRYLVKRTGEKVFLECVQDMDHENMFWYRQDPGLGLRLIYFSYDVKMKEKGDIPEGYSVSREKKERFSLILESASTNQTSMYLCASSYAGGGGDTQYFGPGTRLTVL.

The J gene is TRBJ1-2, the V gene TRBV4-3; the D is unclear. Germline-derived CDR1 and CDR2 are LGHNA and YSLEER. CDR3 length: 15 amino acids. Between the trimmed V and J ends, which lost 0 bases and 4 bases, there was a span of 12 bases. The CDR3 loop is CASSQEGQRVYGYTF. The CDR3 DNA reads TGCGCCAGCAGCCAAGAGGGTCAGCGAGTCTATGGCTACACCTTC.

The J gene is TRBJ1-4, the V gene TRBV25-1; D unresolved. The CDR3 is 15 amino acids. CDR1 MGHDK and CDR2 SYGVNS come from the germline V gene. Trimming took off 2 bases at V and 11 bases at J, with 18 bases between the two ends. CDR3 protein: CASSEGEGRLAKLFF. CDR3 nucleotides: TGTGCCAGCAGTGAAGGCGAGGGCAGGCTCGCCAAACTGTTTTTT.

The V call is TRBV7-2, the J call TRBJ2-1; D is perhaps TRBD2 (6 bases). V was trimmed by 5 bases and J by 4 bases, leaving 12 bases between them. The CDR3 sequence is 14 residues long. Germline CDR1 is SGHTA and CDR2 is FQGNSA. The CDR3 here is CASSPGLSYNEQFF. Here the CDR3 DNA reads TGTGCCAGCAGCCCGGGACTTTCGTACAATGAGCAGTTCTTC.

The rearrangement uses TRBV7-9 and TRBJ2-7; D is unresolved. This CDR3 has 14 amino acids. From germline, CDR1 is SEHNR and CDR2 FQNEAQ (reference sequence). Trimming took 5 bases from V and 4 from J, leaving 15 bases between them. The CDR3 is CASSPLTASYEQYF. CDR3 sequence (DNA): TGTGCCAGCAGCCCGCTTACAGCCTCATACGAGCAGTACTTC. Looking up the rest from reference TRBV7-9 and TRBJ2-7 gives the full variable domain: DTGVSQNPRHKITKRGQNVTFRCDPISEHNRLYWYRQTLGQGPEFLTYFQNEAQLEKSRLLSDRFSAERPKGSFSTLEIQRTEQGDSAMYLCASSPLTASYEQYFGPGTRLTVT.

In this sample, this clone turned up once. This chain uses TRBV7-2 with TRBJ2-1; 8 nucleotides agree with TRBD2. After removal of 3 bases from V and 4 bases from J, the junction contained 5 bases not matched to a gene. CDR3 length: 15 residues. CDR1 and CDR2 from the germline V gene are SGHTA and FQGNSA. The CDR3 nucleotides read TGTGCCAGCAGCTTGGGCGGGGGGCTATACAATGAGCAGTTCTTC. Translated: CASSLGGGLYNEQFF.

The chain recombines TRBV28 with TRBJ2-7, with a possible D match to TRBD1 (6 bases). The DNA end lines up better with TRBJ2-5; the J call may be wrong. Germline CDR1 and CDR2: MDHEN and SYDVKM. The CDR3 sequence is 13 residues long. The CDR3 nucleotides are TGTGCCAGCACCCGGGACACTCAAGAGACCCAGTACTTC. This sequence encodes CASTRDTQETQYF.

V and J are TRBV2 and TRBJ2-6; D gene unclear. The germline V gene has CDR1 SNHLY and CDR2 FYNNEI. V was clipped by 8 bases and J by 0 bases, with 5 bases between them. The CDR3 has 13 amino acids. The chain's CDR3 is CASLSSGANVLTF. DNA for the CDR3: TGTGCCAGCTTGAGCTCTGGGGCCAACGTCCTGACTTTC. Full variable domain (outside the CDR3, taken from reference TRBV2 and TRBJ2-6): EPEVTQTPSHQVTQMGQEVILRCVPISNHLYFYWYRQILGQKVEFLVSFYNNEISEKSEIFDDQFSVERPDGSNFTLKIRSTKLEDSAMYFCASLSSGANVLTFGAGSRLTVL.

This sequence joins TRBV10-1 and TRBJ1-2; 9 bases line up with TRBD1. Unmatched junction bases numbered 10, after V lost 8 bases and J lost 3 bases. CDR3 length equals 15 residues. Germline V lookup: CDR1 WNHNN, CDR2 SYGVQD (reference sequence). The chain's CDR3 is CASPRYRGPDYGYTF. CDR3 in DNA: TGCGCCAGCCCCAGATACAGGGGGCCGGACTATGGCTACACCTTC.

The gene calls are TRBV27 and TRBJ1-2; D is unresolved. Germline V gene data show CDR1 as MNHEY and CDR2 as SMNVEV (reference sequence). Trimming stripped 6 bases from V and 8 bases from J, with 19 bases between. The length of the CDR3 is 14 residues. In nucleotides, the CDR3 is TGTGCCAGCAGGCGCCGGGGTAGATGGGAGGGCTACACCTTC. Translation gives CASRRRGRWEGYTF.

The genes are TRBV30 and TRBJ1-5; D remains ambiguous. Germline V gene lookup returns CDR1 GTSNPN and CDR2 SVGIG (reference sequence). There are 14 residues in the CDR3. Between the trimmed V and J ends, which lost 1 base and 1 base, there was a span of 8 bases. The CDR3 here is CAWSGGLSNQPQHF. The CDR3 coding sequence is TGTGCCTGGAGTGGCGGGTTAAGCAATCAGCCCCAGCATTTT.

The V and J genes are TRBV30 and TRBJ1-4, with a weak D call TRBD1 (6 bases). The CDR3 sequence is 16 residues long. Germline CDR1 reads GTSNPN; CDR2 reads SVGIG (reference sequence). Trimming removed 0 bases from V and 3 bases from J, with 14 bases in between. CDR3 sequence: CAWSVRGREANEKLFF. In DNA form, the CDR3 reads TGTGCCTGGAGTGTCAGGGGCCGGGAGGCTAATGAAAAACTGTTTTTT.

This clone was picked up one time. The chain recombines TRBV19 with TRBJ1-2; weak D call: TRBD1 (5 bases). The germline V gene encodes CDR1 LNHDA and CDR2 SQIVND (reference sequence). Trimming cost V 7 bases and J 4 bases, with 19 bases left between them. The CDR3 has 15 residues. CDR3 region: CASKRGLGSIYGYTF. CDR3 DNA sequence: TGTGCCAGTAAGAGGGGACTCGGGAGCATCTATGGCTACACCTTC.

The gene calls are TRBV29-1 and TRBJ1-1; 7 nucleotides align to TRBD1. Germline assignment: CDR1 SQVTM and CDR2 ANQGSEA. CDR3 size: 14 residues. After removal of 3 bases from V and 4 bases from J, the junction contained 8 bases not matched to a gene. CDR3 in amino acids: CSVDPRTGATEAFF. CDR3 bases: TGCAGCGTTGACCCCAGGACAGGTGCCACTGAAGCTTTCTTT.

The chain employs TRBV5-1 and TRBJ1-2; 7 bases align to TRBD1. J gave up 1 base and V 0 bases, and 3 bases lay outside the gene matches. Germline V gene lookup returns CDR1 SGHRS and CDR2 YFSETQ. The CDR3 extends over 15 amino acids. The CDR3 DNA reads TGCGCCAGCAGCTTGGTCCAGGGGGGTAACTATGGCTACACCTTC. Translated: CASSLVQGGNYGYTF.

V gene TRBV19 combines with J gene TRBJ1-5; possibly TRBD1 for D (5 bases). The germline V gene encodes CDR1 LNHDA and CDR2 SQIVND (reference sequence). V was pared by 3 bases and J by 2 bases, with 17 bases between. The CDR3 runs to 17 residues. In DNA, the CDR3 is TGTGCCAGTAGTATTTGGCAGGGTATCGGAGGCAATCAGCCCCAGCATTTT. This gives the protein CASSIWQGIGGNQPQHF.

This clone has a single count. The chain employs TRBV18 and TRBJ2-7; D remains unclear. CDR3 length equals 14 residues. Trimming took off 0 bases at V and 0 bases at J, with 6 bases between the two ends. Germline CDR1 KGHSH, CDR2 LQKENI. The CDR3 loop reads CASSPPASSYEQYF. For the CDR3, the DNA is TGTGCCAGCTCACCACCGGCCAGCTCCTACGAGCAGTACTTC.

Only one count was recorded for this clone. The J gene is TRBJ2-7, the V gene TRBV4-1, with a possible D match to TRBD1 (5 bases). CDR1 and CDR2 from the germline V gene are MGHRA and YSYEKL. The CDR3 covers 15 residues. The V end was cut by 4 bases, the J end by 3 bases, with 16 bases between. This chain's CDR3 is CASSPRDRVFYEQYF. The CDR3, as DNA: TGCGCCAGCAGCCCCAGGGATAGGGTGTTCTACGAGCAGTACTTC.

The chain employs TRBV2 and TRBJ1-1; D ambiguous. The CDR3 is made up of 13 amino acids. V lost 6 bases and J 1 base, leaving 9 bases between the germline ends. Germline-derived CDR1 and CDR2 are SNHLY and FYNNEI. CDR3 nucleotide sequence: TGTGCCAGCAGCGTTCGAGGGAACACTGAAGCTTTCTTT. Translation gives CASSVRGNTEAFF.

The V gene is TRBV7-2, the J gene TRBJ2-5; the match to TRBD1 covers 11 bases. The DNA end is a closer match to TRBJ2-7, so the J assignment may be wrong. Per the germline V gene, CDR1 is SGHTA and CDR2 is FQGNSA. The CDR3 has 16 residues. The CDR3 region is CASSLNSGTGGGEQYF. In nucleotides, the CDR3 is TGTGCCAGCAGCCTGAACTCCGGGACAGGGGGTGGCGAGCAGTACTTC.